This T cell receptor (beta chain) derives from a study of T cells in Graves' hyperthyroidism and ophthalmopathy. This clonotype has just a few counts. This CDR3 has 15 residues. CDR1 is MGHRA, CDR2 YSYEKL, per germline. With 1 base clipped from V and 3 bases from J, the junction kept 4 bases outside the gene matches. Amplification of TCR beta CDR3 regions used RNA as the template. The study used the HTBI primer set for a first-round RT-PCR of the TCR CDR3. TCRdb redid the calling of the multiplex PCR reads with MiXCR, one entry per CDR3 protein. The repertoire holds some 350,000 distinct CDR3 sequences, with about 15% as singletons.

The TCR originated in a woman between 18 and 29 years old with Graves' hyperthyroidism that later progressed to Graves' ophthalmopathy. The specimen was blood. The chain recombines TRBV4-1 with TRBJ2-5, with 8 bases lining up with TRBD2. CDR3 residues: CASSQVGLAKETQYF. The CDR3 DNA reads as TGCGCCAGCAGCCAAGTCGGACTAGCCAAAGAGACCCAGTACTTC.